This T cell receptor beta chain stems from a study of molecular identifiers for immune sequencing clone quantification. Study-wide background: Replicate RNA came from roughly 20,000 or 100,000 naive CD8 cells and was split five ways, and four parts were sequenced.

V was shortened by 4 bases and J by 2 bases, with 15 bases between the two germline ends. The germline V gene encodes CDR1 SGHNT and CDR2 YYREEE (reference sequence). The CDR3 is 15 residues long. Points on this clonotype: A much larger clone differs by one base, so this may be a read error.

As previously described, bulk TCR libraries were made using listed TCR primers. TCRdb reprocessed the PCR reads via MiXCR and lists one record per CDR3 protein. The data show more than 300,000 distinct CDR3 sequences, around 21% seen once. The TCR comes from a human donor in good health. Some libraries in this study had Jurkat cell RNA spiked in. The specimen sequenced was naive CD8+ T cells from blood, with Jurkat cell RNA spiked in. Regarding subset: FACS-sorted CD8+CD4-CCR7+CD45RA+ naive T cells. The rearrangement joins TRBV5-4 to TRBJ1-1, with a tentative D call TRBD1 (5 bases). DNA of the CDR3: TGTGCCAGCAGCAAAACGCGGGGACTCAACACTGAAGCTTTCTTT. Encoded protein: CASSKTRGLNTEAFF.